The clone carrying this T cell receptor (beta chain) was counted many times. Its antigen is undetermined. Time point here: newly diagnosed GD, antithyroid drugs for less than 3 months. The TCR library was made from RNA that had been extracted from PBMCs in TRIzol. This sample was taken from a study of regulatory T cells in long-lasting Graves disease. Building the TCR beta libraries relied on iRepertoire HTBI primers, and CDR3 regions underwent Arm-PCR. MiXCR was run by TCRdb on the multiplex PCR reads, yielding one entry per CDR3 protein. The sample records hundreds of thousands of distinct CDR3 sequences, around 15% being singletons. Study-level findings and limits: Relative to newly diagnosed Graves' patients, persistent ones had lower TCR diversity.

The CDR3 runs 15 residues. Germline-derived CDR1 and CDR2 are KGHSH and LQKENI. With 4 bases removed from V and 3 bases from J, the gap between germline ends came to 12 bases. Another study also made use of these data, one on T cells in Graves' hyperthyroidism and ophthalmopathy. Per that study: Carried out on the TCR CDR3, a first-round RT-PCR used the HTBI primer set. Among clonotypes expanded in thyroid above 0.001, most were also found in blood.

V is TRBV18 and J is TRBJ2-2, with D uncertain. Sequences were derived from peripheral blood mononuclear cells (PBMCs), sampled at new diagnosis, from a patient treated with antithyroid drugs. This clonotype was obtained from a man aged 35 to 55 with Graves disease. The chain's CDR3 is CASSRNSDYTGELFF. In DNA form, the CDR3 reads TGTGCCAGCTCACGAAACAGTGACTACACCGGGGAGCTGTTTTTT.